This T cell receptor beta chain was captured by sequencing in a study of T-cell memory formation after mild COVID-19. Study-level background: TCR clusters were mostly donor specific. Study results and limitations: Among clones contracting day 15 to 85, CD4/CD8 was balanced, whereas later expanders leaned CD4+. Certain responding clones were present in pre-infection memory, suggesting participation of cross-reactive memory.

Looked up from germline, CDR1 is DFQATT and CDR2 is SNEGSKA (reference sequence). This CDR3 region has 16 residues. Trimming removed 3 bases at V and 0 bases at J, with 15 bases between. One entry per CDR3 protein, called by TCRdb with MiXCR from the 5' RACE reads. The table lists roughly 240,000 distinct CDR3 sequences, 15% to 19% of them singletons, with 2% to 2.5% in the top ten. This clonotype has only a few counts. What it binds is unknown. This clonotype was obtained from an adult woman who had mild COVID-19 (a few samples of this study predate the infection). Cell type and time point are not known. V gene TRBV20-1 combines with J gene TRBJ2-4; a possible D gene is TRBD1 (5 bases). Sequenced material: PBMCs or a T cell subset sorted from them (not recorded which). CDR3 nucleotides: TGCAGTGCTAGCAGACAGCGAAGCTTAGCCAAAAACATTCAGTACTTC. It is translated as CSASRQRSLAKNIQYF.